In this sample, the clone carrying this TCR beta chain turned up a few times. This record comes from a study of blood T cell repertoires in COVID-19. Study background: The cDNA or gDNA used as material had been derived from T cells, B-cell-depleted T cells, or PBMCs.

The V gene end was trimmed by 3 bases and the J gene end by 1 base; junction bases not matched to a gene: 9. This CDR3 region has 18 residues. Germline lookup yields CDR1 ENHRY and CDR2 SYGVKD. Original processing notes: Cell counts per sample came from amplifying reference gene primers. Repertoires were generated with immunoSEQ multiplex PCR, while TCRdb's copy carries only in-frame clones and drops some. V and J calls plus clone size are reproduced from that table; the DNA served to infer D and trimming. The table includes more than 200,000 clones, 86% detected once. The source of this sequence is a middle-aged man who had recovered from COVID-19. The gene calls are TRBV10-3 and TRBJ2-3; 11 bases are a match to TRBD2. The sample consisted of PBMCs or T cells enriched from blood (not recorded which). The CDR3 loop reads CAISDPGLAEGGTDTQYF. The CDR3 DNA reads as TGTGCCATCAGTGACCCGGGACTAGCGGAAGGAGGCACAGATACGCAGTATTTT.